This T cell receptor (beta chain) is from a study of T cell repertoires in cytomegalovirus infection. Across the whole study: Public signatures in TCR beta pointed to CMV infection and matching HLA type.

Regarding this clonotype: Its antigen is unknown.

Germline V gene sequence: CDR1 SQVTM, CDR2 ANQGSEA. V was cut by 8 bases and J by 0 bases, with 19 bases left in between. The CDR3 length is 15 residues. Each CDR3 protein gets one entry after TCRdb re-called the reads with MiXCR. The sample has about 740,000 distinct CDR3 sequences, around a third seen once. Study-wide results and limits: Frequencies of public TCR beta families were cumulated, and this identified carriers of CMV plus the relevant HLA. Ex vivo responses were dominated by HLA-C-restricted CMV-specific TCR beta clonotypes.

V and J are TRBV29-1 and TRBJ1-1; D is uncertain. The input for sequencing was cultured PBMCs, taken from culture after CMV antigen stimulation. The receptor was isolated from a human donor in good health (CMV status not recorded). Some clones in this sample may be carry-over from other donors' samples. In DNA form, the CDR3 reads TGCAGCTCATTGATGGGTTCGGACTTGAACACTGAAGCTTTCTTT. This translates into CSSLMGSDLNTEAFF.